The next 18 T cell receptor beta chains were all read from a single sample in a study of PD-L1 blockade in urothelial cancer. Sequenced by immunoSEQ multiplex PCR; TCRdb stores in-frame clones only, minus some. Here the sample spans fewer than 75,000 clones, approximately 80% being singletons. Specimen: PBMCs, collected around atezolizumab (anti-PD-L1) treatment. The receptors stem from a man aged 65-85 years with urothelial cancer.

The chain uses TRBV18 and TRBJ1-4; maybe TRBD1 (5 bases). The CDR3 consists of 13 residues. Germline values: CDR1 KGHSH, CDR2 LQKENI. V was trimmed by 3 bases and J by 7 bases, leaving 9 bases between them. CDR3 amino acids: CASSPGQGEKLFF. CDR3 nucleotides: TGTGCCAGCTCACCTGGGCAGGGTGAAAAACTGTTTTTT.

This rearrangement joins TRBV19 to TRBJ2-7; 10 nucleotides agree with TRBD2. The CDR3 has 17 amino acids. Germline loops: CDR1 LNHDA, CDR2 SQIVND (reference sequence). J lost 0 bases, V lost 1 base, and 6 bases had no gene match. Here the CDR3 reads CASSIARTSGTSYEQYF. The CDR3 DNA reads TGTGCCAGTAGTATAGCCCGGACTAGCGGTACCTCCTACGAGCAGTACTTC.

The rearrangement uses TRBV28 and TRBJ2-1; unclear D gene. This CDR3 contains 13 residues. V dropped 3 bases and J dropped 9 bases, with 12 bases sitting between them. Germline-derived CDR1 and CDR2 are MDHEN and SYDVKM. CDR3 region: CASSLGRSGEQFF. The CDR3 nucleotides read TGTGCCAGCAGTTTGGGTCGCTCGGGTGAGCAGTTCTTC. Drawing the rest from reference TRBV28 and TRBJ2-1, the complete variable domain is DVKVTQSSRYLVKRTGEKVFLECVQDMDHENMFWYRQDPGLGLRLIYFSYDVKMKEKGDIPEGYSVSREKKERFSLILESASTNQTSMYLCASSLGRSGEQFFGPGTRLTVL.

The rearrangement uses TRBV18 and TRBJ2-2, with D possibly being TRBD2 (5 bases). V was trimmed by 0 bases and J by 7 bases, leaving 12 bases between them. The CDR3 consists of 15 residues. CDR1 KGHSH and CDR2 LQKENI come from the germline V gene. The CDR3 sequence is CASSPPVGAIGELFF. CDR3 bases: TGTGCCAGCTCACCACCGGTGGGAGCGATCGGGGAGCTGTTTTTT.

The CDR3, as DNA: TGTGCCAGCGGAAAGGGTCCGGGACAGGGGGCGTCTGAAGCTTTCTTT. It translates to CASGKGPGQGASEAFF. The J gene is TRBJ1-1, the V gene TRBV27; 12 nucleotides align to TRBD1. V was clipped by 8 bases and J by 6 bases; unmatched bases: 13. Germline V lookup: CDR1 MNHEY, CDR2 SMNVEV (reference sequence). This CDR3 has 16 amino acids.

The chain uses TRBV28 and TRBJ1-5; maybe TRBD1 (6 bases). Germline V gene data show CDR1 as MDHEN and CDR2 as SYDVKM. V lost 3 bases and J lost 6, with 12 bases in between. The CDR3 sequence is 14 residues long. The CDR3 loop is CASSFSDRRQPQHF. DNA for the CDR3: TGTGCCAGCAGTTTCTCTGACAGGCGTCAGCCCCAGCATTTT.

The chain recombines TRBV11-3 with TRBJ2-1; D may be TRBD2 (6 bases). V was trimmed by 6 bases and J by 0 bases, leaving 18 bases between them. Germline V gene lookup returns CDR1 SGHNT and CDR2 YENEEA. This CDR3 spans 17 amino acids. This CDR3 is CASSRRGASSSYNEQFF. CDR3 DNA sequence: TGTGCCAGCAGTCGGAGGGGAGCGTCGAGCTCCTACAATGAGCAGTTCTTC.

The J gene is TRBJ2-1, the V gene TRBV12-5; TRBD2 matches 7 bases. The CDR3 covers 16 residues. Germline V gene lookup returns CDR1 LGHNT and CDR2 FRNRAP. V trimming: 2 bases; J trimming: 6 bases; junction bases outside the gene matches: 10. DNA of the CDR3: TGTGCTAGTGGTTTGAGGGTGGGAGGGCCTGGCAATGAGCAGTTCTTC. This sequence encodes CASGLRVGGPGNEQFF.

V is TRBV5-5 and J is TRBJ2-7, with 7 bases identical to TRBD1. The CDR3 loop spans 16 amino acids. After removal of 5 bases from V and 2 bases from J, the junction contained 13 bases not matched to a gene. The germline V gene encodes CDR1 SGHKS and CDR2 YYEKEE (reference sequence). The CDR3, as DNA: TGTGCCAGCAGTTTAGACCCGGGACAGTCCACCTACGAGCAGTACTTC. Translation gives CASSLDPGQSTYEQYF.

This chain joins TRBV7-3 and TRBJ2-5; no clear D gene. The CDR3 sequence is 15 residues long. Germline assignment: CDR1 SGHTA and CDR2 FQGTGA. Trimming removed 2 bases at V and 5 bases at J, with 15 bases between. The CDR3 region is CASSLAPGGVETQYF. The CDR3 DNA is TGTGCCAGCAGCTTAGCCCCAGGTGGCGTTGAGACCCAGTACTTC.

V is TRBV5-5 and J is TRBJ2-5; 10 nucleotides align to TRBD2. V lost 4 bases, J lost 5 bases, and 8 bases stayed unmatched. The CDR3 totals 15 residues. Germline V gene lookup returns CDR1 SGHKS and CDR2 YYEKEE (reference sequence). The DNA for the CDR3 is TGTGCCAGCAGCCTGGGGGCAGCGGGAGGGGAGACCCAGTACTTC. This gives the protein CASSLGAAGGETQYF.

The V gene is TRBV7-9, the J gene TRBJ1-1, with 10 bases fitting TRBD1. The germline CDR1 and CDR2 sequences are SEHNR and FQNEAQ (reference sequence). The CDR3 has 13 residues. V lost 5 bases, J lost 9 bases, and 6 bases stayed unmatched. This CDR3 is CASSLGQGGKAFF. CDR3 bases: TGTGCCAGCAGCCTAGGACAGGGGGGGAAAGCTTTCTTT.

The chain combines TRBV4-1 with TRBJ2-1; D perhaps matches TRBD1 (6 bases). Germline CDR1 reads MGHRA; CDR2 reads YSYEKL. V lost 0 bases and J lost 0, with 9 bases in between. This CDR3 is 16 amino acids long. The CDR3 region is CASSQEAGDSYNEQFF. The DNA for the CDR3 is TGCGCCAGCAGCCAAGAAGCAGGGGACTCCTACAATGAGCAGTTCTTC.

This chain joins TRBV5-1 and TRBJ1-1, with 8 bases aligning to TRBD1. Germline-derived CDR1 and CDR2 are SGHRS and YFSETQ. CDR3 length: 15 amino acids. Trimming cost V 4 bases and J 0 bases; bases outside gene matches: 5. Written as DNA, the CDR3 is TGCGCCAGCAGCCGGGAGACAGGGGTGAACACTGAAGCTTTCTTT. It codes for CASSRETGVNTEAFF. The entire variable domain, with the rest obtained from reference TRBV5-1 and TRBJ1-1, is as follows: KAGVTQTPRYLIKTRGQQVTLSCSPISGHRSVSWYQQTPGQGLQFLFEYFSETQRNKGNFPGRFSGRQFSNSRSEMNVSTLELGDSALYLCASSRETGVNTEAFFGQGTRLTVV.

This clone is medium-sized within its sample. The chain combines TRBV6-5 with TRBJ1-1, with 7 bases lining up with TRBD1. The V and J ends lost 4 bases and 1 base, in that order; junction bases with no gene match: 6. This CDR3 is 15 amino acids long. Germline values: CDR1 MNHEY, CDR2 SVGAGI. Here the CDR3 DNA reads TGTGCCAGCAGTTCCCGACAGGGAAGGAACACTGAAGCTTTCTTT. It translates to CASSSRQGRNTEAFF.

The chain couples TRBV7-9 to TRBJ2-7, with 11 nucleotides matching TRBD2. The ends lost 1 base at V and 4 bases at J; junction bases unmatched: 9. The CDR3 contains 17 residues. The V gene's germline CDR1 is SEHNR and CDR2 FQNEAQ (reference sequence). The CDR3 coding sequence is TGTGCCAGCAGCTTAGACCTCACAGGACTAGCGGGTTACGAGCAGTACTTC. It yields the protein CASSLDLTGLAGYEQYF.

The genes are TRBV5-6 and TRBJ1-2; 9 bases map to TRBD1. The CDR3 covers 17 residues. Germline V gene data show CDR1 as SGHDT and CDR2 as YYEEEE. The V segment lost 8 bases and the J segment 0 bases; nucleotides outside the gene matches: 14. CDR3 bases: TGTGCCAGGGGAACCGGGACAGGGAAACCCTCTAACTATGGCTACACCTTC. It codes for CARGTGTGKPSNYGYTF.

This clone appeared a few times. The chain recombines TRBV27 with TRBJ1-2; perhaps TRBD1 as D (5 bases). The CDR3 loop spans 13 amino acids. Germline V gene lookup returns CDR1 MNHEY and CDR2 SMNVEV (reference sequence). V was clipped by 6 bases and J by 0 bases, with 8 bases between them. The CDR3 DNA follows: TGTGCCAGCAGCCCAGGGCCTAACTATGGCTACACCTTC. It yields the protein CASSPGPNYGYTF.